In its sample, the clone carrying this T cell receptor (beta chain) was seen many times. Its cognate antigen is unknown. This record belongs to a study of regulatory T cells in long-lasting Graves disease. Study results and limitations: Persistent disease preferred TRBV28, TRBJ1-2 and TRBJ2-5.

Construction of the TCR beta libraries employed iRepertoire HTBI primers in conjunction with Arm-PCR of CDR3 regions. One entry per CDR3 protein results from TCRdb running MiXCR on the multiplex PCR reads. The sample contains about 530,000 distinct CDR3 sequences, roughly a sixth of which appear only once. Trimming took off 6 bases at V and 4 bases at J, with 10 bases between the two ends. Germline V gene sequence: CDR1 MDHEN, CDR2 SYDVKM. The CDR3 is 12 amino acids. The time point was: newly diagnosed GD, antithyroid drugs for less than 3 months. TCR sequences were obtained from RNA taken from PBMCs. These records were also assigned to another study, of T cells in Graves' hyperthyroidism and ophthalmopathy. That study reports: Hyperthyroidism was newly diagnosed in patients aged 18 to 65 (duration under 2 months). Blood also carried most thyroid clonotypes expanded above 0.001.

The sequence was collected from a woman aged 35-60 years with Graves disease. The material was peripheral blood mononuclear cells (PBMCs), obtained at new diagnosis, from a patient treated with antithyroid drugs. The chain is built from TRBV28 and TRBJ2-7, with a possible D match to TRBD2 (6 bases). Written as DNA, the CDR3 is TGTGCCAGCAGCGAGGGGAGGTACGAGCAGTACTTC. Translation: CASSEGRYEQYF. The variable domain in full, with the rest retrieved from reference TRBV28 and TRBJ2-7, is DVKVTQSSRYLVKRTGEKVFLECVQDMDHENMFWYRQDPGLGLRLIYFSYDVKMKEKGDIPEGYSVSREKKERFSLILESASTNQTSMYLCASSEGRYEQYFGPGTRLTVT.